Sequencing of this TCR beta chain was carried out in a study of chemoradiotherapy in HPV16-positive cancers. Whole-study findings and limits: During treatment, candidate HPV-specific clones and E7-related motifs expanded in tumor.

Per the germline V gene, CDR1 is DFQATT and CDR2 is SNEGSKA (reference sequence). The CDR3 covers 11 residues. The germline V and J ends were trimmed by 4 bases and 8 bases, with 9 bases remaining between them. The protocol was immunoSEQ multiplex PCR, while the TCRdb copy is restricted to in-frame clones and leaves out a portion. This sample carries about 25,000 clones, roughly 92% of them seen once, and the ten largest clones take about a fifth. This clone was counted only a few times. Its target is not known. The input for sequencing was blood, taken from a patient who underwent chemoradiotherapy. The sequence came from a human donor with HPV-associated anogenital cancer. The chain links TRBV20-1 to TRBJ2-1, with TRBD2 as a possible D gene (5 bases). The CDR3 reads CSATLADEQFF. The CDR3 DNA is TGCAGTGCTACTCTAGCTGATGAGCAGTTCTTC.